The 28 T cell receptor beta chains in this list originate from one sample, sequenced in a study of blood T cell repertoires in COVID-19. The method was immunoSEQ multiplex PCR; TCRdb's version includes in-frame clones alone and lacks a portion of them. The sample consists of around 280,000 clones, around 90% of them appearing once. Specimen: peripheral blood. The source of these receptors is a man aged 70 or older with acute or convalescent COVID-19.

CDR3 region: CASSSGVQRSPLHF. DNA of the CDR3: TGTGCCAGCAGCTCCGGGGTACAGAGGTCACCCCTCCACTTT. This chain connects TRBV7-3 to TRBJ1-6; D ambiguous. V gave up 4 bases and J gave up 10 bases, with 14 bases separating them. From germline, CDR1 is SGHTA and CDR2 FQGTGA. This CDR3 region has 14 residues.

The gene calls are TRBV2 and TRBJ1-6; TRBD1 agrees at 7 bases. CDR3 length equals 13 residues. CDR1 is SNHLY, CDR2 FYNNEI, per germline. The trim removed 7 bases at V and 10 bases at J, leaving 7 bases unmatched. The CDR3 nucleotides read TGTGCCAGCATGGGACAGTTTGAGTCACCCCTCCACTTT. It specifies CASMGQFESPLHF. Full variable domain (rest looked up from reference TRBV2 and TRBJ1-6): EPEVTQTPSHQVTQMGQEVILRCVPISNHLYFYWYRQILGQKVEFLVSFYNNEISEKSEIFDDQFSVERPDGSNFTLKIRSTKLEDSAMYFCASMGQFESPLHFGNGTRLTVT.

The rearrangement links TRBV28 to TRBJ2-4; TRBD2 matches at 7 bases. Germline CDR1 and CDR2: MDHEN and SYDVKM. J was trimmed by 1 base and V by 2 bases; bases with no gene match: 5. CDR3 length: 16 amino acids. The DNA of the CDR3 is TGTGCCAGCAGTTTAGGGGGAGGGGCGGCCAAAAACATTCAGTACTTC. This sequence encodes CASSLGGGAAKNIQYF.

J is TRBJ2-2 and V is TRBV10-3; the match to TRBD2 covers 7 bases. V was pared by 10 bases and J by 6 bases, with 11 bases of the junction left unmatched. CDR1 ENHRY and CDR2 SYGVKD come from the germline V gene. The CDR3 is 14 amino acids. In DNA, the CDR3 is TGTGCCACCCTCGGACTAGTGGGATCCGGGGAGCTGTTTTTT. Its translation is CATLGLVGSGELFF.

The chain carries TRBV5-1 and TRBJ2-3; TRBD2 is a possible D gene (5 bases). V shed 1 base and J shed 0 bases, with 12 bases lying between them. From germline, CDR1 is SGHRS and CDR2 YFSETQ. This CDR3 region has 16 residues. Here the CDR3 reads CASSLSPGTSTDTQYF. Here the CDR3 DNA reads TGCGCCAGCAGCTTGTCTCCGGGAACTAGCACAGATACGCAGTATTTT. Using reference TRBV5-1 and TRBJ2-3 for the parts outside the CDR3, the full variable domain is KAGVTQTPRYLIKTRGQQVTLSCSPISGHRSVSWYQQTPGQGLQFLFEYFSETQRNKGNFPGRFSGRQFSNSRSEMNVSTLELGDSALYLCASSLSPGTSTDTQYFGPGTRLTVL.

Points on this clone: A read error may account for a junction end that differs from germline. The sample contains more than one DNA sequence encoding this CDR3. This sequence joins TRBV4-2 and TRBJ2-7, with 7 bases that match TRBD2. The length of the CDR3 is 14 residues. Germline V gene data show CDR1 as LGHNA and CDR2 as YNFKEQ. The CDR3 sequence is CASSQDLAAYEQYF. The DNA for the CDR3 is TGTGCCAGCAGCCAAGATCTAGCGGCCTACGAGCAGTACTTT.

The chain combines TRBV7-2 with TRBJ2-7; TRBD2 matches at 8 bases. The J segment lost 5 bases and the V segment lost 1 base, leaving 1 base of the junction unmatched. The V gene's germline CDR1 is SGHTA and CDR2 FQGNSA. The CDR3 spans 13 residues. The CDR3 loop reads CASSLERGNEQYF. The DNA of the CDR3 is TGTGCCAGCAGCTTAGAGCGGGGGAACGAGCAGTACTTC.

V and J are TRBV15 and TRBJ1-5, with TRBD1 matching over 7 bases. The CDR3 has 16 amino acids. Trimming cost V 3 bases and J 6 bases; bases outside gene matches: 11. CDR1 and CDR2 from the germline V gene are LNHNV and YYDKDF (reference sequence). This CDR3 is CATSSYDRVSTQPQHF. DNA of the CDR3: TGTGCCACCAGCAGTTACGACAGGGTTTCGACTCAGCCCCAGCATTTT.

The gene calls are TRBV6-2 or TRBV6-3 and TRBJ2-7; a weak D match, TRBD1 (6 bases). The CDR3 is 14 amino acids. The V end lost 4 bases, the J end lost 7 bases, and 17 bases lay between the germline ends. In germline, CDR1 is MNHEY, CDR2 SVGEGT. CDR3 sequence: CASSWIWTDSEQYF. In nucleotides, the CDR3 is TGTGCCAGCAGTTGGATTTGGACAGACTCGGAGCAGTACTTC.

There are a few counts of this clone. CDR3 region: CASRLKQTGSGNTIYF. Here the CDR3 DNA reads TGTGCCAGCAGGCTAAAGCAGACAGGGAGTGGAAACACCATATATTTT. The J gene is TRBJ1-3, the V gene TRBV5-5, with 7 bases matching TRBD1. The CDR3 extends over 16 amino acids. The V and J ends lost 5 bases and 3 bases, in that order; junction bases with no gene match: 11. Germline V gives CDR1 SGHKS, CDR2 YYEKEE (reference sequence). The variable domain in full, with the rest retrieved from reference TRBV5-5 and TRBJ1-3, is DAGVTQSPTHLIKTRGQQVTLRCSPISGHKSVSWYQQVLGQGPQFIFQYYEKEERGRGNFPDRFSARQFPNYSSELNVNALLLGDSALYLCASRLKQTGSGNTIYFGEGSWLTVV.

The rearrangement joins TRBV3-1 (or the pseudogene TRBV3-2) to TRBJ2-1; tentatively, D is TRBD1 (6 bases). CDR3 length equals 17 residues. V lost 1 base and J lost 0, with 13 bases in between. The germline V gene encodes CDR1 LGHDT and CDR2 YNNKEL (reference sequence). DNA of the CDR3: TGTGCCAGCAGCCAAGGTGGTGGGGGCTTCTCCTACAATGAGCAGTTCTTC. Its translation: CASSQGGGGFSYNEQFF.

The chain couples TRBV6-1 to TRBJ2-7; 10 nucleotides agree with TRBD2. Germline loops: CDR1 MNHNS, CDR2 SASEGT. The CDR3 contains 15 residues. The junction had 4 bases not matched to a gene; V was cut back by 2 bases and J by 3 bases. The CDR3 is CASSESSGGVYEQYF. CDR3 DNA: TGTGCCAGCAGTGAATCTAGCGGGGGAGTCTACGAGCAGTACTTC.

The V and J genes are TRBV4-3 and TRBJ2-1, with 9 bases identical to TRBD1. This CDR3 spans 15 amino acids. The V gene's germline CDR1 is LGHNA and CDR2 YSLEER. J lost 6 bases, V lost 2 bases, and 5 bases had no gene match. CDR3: CASSQPGTGINEQFF. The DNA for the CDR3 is TGCGCCAGCAGCCAACCCGGGACAGGGATCAATGAGCAGTTCTTC.

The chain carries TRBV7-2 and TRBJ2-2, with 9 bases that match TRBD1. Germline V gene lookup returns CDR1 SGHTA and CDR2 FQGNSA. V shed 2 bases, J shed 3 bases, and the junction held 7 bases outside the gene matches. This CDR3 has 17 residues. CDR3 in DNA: TGTGCCAGCAGCTTACGGGTATGGGACAGGGACACCGGGGAGCTGTTTTTT. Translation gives CASSLRVWDRDTGELFF.

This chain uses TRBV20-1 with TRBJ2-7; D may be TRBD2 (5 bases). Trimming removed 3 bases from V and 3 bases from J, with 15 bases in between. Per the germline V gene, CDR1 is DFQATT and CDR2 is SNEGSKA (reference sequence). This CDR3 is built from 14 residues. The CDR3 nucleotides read TGCAGTGCTAGTAGGAGCGGCAAGGGCTACGAGCAGTACTTC. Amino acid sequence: CSASRSGKGYEQYF.

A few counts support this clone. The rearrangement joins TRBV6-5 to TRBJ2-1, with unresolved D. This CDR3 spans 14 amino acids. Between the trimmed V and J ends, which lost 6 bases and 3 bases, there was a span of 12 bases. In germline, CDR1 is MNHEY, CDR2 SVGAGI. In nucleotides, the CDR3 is TGTGCCAGCAGCCGCTCCGGTGGCTACAATGAGCAGTTCTTC. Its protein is CASSRSGGYNEQFF.

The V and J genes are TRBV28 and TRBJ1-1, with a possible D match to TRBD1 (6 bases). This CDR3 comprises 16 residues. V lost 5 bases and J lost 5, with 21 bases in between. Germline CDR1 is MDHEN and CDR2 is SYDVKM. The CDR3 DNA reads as TGTGCCAGCAGTCCGAACTCAGGGGCCCGAGGGACTGAAGCTTTCTTT. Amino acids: CASSPNSGARGTEAFF.

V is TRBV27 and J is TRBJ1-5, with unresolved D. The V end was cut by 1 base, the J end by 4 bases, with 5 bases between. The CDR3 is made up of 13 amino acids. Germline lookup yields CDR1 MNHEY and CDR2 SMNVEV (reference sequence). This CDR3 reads CASSLYRNQPQHF. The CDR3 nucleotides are TGTGCCAGCAGTTTATACCGGAATCAGCCCCAGCATTTT.

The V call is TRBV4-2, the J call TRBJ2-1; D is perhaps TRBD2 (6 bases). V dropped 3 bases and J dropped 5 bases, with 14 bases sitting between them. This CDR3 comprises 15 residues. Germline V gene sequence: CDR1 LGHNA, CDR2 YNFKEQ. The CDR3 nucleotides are TGTGCCAGCAGCCATCGTGGGACTTCTGACAATGAGCAGTTCTTC. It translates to CASSHRGTSDNEQFF.

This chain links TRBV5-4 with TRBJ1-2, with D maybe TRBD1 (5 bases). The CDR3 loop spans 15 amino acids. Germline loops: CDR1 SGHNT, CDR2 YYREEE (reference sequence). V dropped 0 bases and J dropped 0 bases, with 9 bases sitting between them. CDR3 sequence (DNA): TGTGCCAGCAGCTTGGGGGGGGGTTCTAACTATGGCTACACCTTC. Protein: CASSLGGGSNYGYTF.

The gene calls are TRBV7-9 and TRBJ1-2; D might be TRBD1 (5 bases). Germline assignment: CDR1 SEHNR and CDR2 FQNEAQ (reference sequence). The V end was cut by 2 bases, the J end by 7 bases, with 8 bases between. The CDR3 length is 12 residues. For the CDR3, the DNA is TGTGCCAGCAGCTTATTCGGGGGTGGCTACACCTTC. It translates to CASSLFGGGYTF.

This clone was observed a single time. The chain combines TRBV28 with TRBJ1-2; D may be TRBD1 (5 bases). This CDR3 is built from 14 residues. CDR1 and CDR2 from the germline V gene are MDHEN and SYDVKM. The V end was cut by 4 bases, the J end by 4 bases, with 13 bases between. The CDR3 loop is CASSSSGAPYGYTF. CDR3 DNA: TGTGCCAGCAGTTCCTCTGGGGCCCCCTATGGCTACACCTTC.

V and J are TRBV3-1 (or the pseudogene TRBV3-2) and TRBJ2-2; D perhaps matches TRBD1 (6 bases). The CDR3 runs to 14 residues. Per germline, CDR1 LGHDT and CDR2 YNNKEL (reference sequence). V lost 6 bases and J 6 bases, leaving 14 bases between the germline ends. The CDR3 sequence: CASRETGSAGELFF. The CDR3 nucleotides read TGTGCCAGCAGGGAGACAGGTTCGGCCGGGGAGCTGTTTTTT.

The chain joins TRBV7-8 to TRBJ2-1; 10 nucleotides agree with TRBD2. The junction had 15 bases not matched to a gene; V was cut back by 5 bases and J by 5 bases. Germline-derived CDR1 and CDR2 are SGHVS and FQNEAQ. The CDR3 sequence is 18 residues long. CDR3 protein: CASSQAGGPVVLHNEQFF. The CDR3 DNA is TGTGCCAGCAGCCAAGCGGGAGGGCCGGTCGTCTTACACAATGAGCAGTTCTTC.

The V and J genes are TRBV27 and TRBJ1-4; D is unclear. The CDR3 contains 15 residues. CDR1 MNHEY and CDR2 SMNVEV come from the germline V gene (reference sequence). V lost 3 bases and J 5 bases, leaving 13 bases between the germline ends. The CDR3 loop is CASSFRRGVNEKLFF. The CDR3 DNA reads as TGTGCCAGCAGTTTTAGAAGAGGAGTGAATGAAAAACTGTTTTTT.

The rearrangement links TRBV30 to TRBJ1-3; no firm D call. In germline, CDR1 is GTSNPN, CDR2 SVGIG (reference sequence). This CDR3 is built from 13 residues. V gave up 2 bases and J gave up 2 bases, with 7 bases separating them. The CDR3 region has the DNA TGTGCCTGGAGTAGGGAGACTGGAAACACCATATATTTT. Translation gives CAWSRETGNTIYF.

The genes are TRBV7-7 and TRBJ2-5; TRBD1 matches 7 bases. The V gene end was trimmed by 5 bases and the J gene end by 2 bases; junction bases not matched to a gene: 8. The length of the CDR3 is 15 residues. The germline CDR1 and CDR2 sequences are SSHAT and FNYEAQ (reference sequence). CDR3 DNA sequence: TGTGCCAGCAGCCCCCTCGGGACAGCTCAAGAGACCCAGTACTTC. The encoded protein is CASSPLGTAQETQYF.

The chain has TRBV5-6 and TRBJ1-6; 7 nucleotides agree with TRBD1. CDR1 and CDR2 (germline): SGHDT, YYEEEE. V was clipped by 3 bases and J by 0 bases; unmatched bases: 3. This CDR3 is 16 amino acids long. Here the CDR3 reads CASSWRDSSYNSPLHF. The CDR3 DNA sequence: TGTGCCAGCAGCTGGAGGGACAGCTCCTATAATTCACCCCTCCACTTT.